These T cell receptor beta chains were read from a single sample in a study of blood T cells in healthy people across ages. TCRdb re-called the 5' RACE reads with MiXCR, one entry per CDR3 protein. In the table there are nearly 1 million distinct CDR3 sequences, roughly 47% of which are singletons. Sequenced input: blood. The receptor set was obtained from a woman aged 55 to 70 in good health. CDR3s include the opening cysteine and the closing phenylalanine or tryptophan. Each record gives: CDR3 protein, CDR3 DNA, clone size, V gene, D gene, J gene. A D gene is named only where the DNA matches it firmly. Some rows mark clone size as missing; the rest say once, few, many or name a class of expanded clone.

CSVEASGSETQYF	TGCAGCGTTGAGGCCAGCGGGAGTGAGACCCAGTACTTC	many	TRBV29-1	TRBD2	TRBJ2-5
CASSGRVGNEQYF	TGTGCCAGCAGCGGTAGGGTAGGGAACGAGCAGTACTTC	.	TRBV7-9	.	TRBJ2-7
CASSQALDFNEQFF	TGTGCCAGCAGCCAGGCCCTAGATTTCAATGAGCAGTTCTTC	.	TRBV3-1	.	TRBJ2-1
CAISERGGSGTEAFF	TGTGCCATCAGTGAGCGGGGAGGGTCGGGGACTGAAGCTTTCTTT	.	TRBV10-3	.	TRBJ1-1
CASSLSGAPSYEQYF	TGCGCCAGCAGCTTGTCCGGGGCCCCCTCCTACGAGCAGTACTTC	few	TRBV5-1	.	TRBJ2-7
CASSHANPGREADNEQYF	TGTGCCAGCAGTCACGCCAACCCAGGGCGGGAGGCCGACAATGAGCAGTACTTC	.	TRBV6-5	TRBD2	TRBJ2-7
CASSLGVNEQFF	TGCGCCAGCAGCTTGGGGGTCAATGAGCAGTTCTTC	many	TRBV5-1	.	TRBJ2-1
CASSPEWADTQYF	TGTGCCAGCAGTCCGGAGTGGGCAGATACGCAGTATTTT	few	TRBV27	.	TRBJ2-3
CASSLRGRSGPGTDTQYF	TGTGCCAGCAGCTTACGGGGGAGGAGTGGCCCTGGCACAGATACGCAGTATTTT	.	TRBV11-2	.	TRBJ2-3
CSARSVSSYEQYF	TGCAGTGCTAGGTCTGTCAGCTCCTACGAGCAGTACTTC	.	TRBV20-1	.	TRBJ2-7
CASSLRQSLGEQYF	TGTGCCAGCAGTTTACGCCAGAGCCTTGGGGAGCAGTACTTC	.	TRBV12-3/TRBV12-4	.	TRBJ2-5
CSVPGLQETQYF	TGCAGCGTTCCGGGACTACAAGAGACCCAGTACTTC	.	TRBV29-1	TRBD2	TRBJ2-5
CASRPKGTSGSTGELFF	TGTGCCAGCAGGCCAAAGGGGACTAGCGGGTCCACCGGGGAGCTGTTTTTT	.	TRBV3-1	TRBD2	TRBJ2-2
CSAGQGGTYEQYF	TGCAGTGCTGGACAGGGCGGCACCTACGAGCAGTACTTC	.	TRBV20-1	TRBD1	TRBJ2-7
CASSQEDLARFF	TGTGCCAGCAGCCAAGAGGATCTAGCAAGGTTCTTC	.	TRBV4-2	.	TRBJ2-1
CASSQLGRGSNTGELFF	TGCGCCAGCAGCCAATTGGGGCGAGGCTCGAACACCGGGGAGCTGTTTTTT	.	TRBV4-3	.	TRBJ2-2
CASSGQGAEKLFF	TGTGCCAGCAGCGGACAGGGAGCGGAAAAACTGTTTTTT	many	TRBV2	TRBD1	TRBJ1-4
CSARDWGTSEETQYF	TGCAGTGCTAGAGATTGGGGGACTAGCGAAGAGACCCAGTACTTC	.	TRBV20-1	TRBD2	TRBJ2-5
CASSYSGQTRNQPQHF	TGTGCCAGCAGTTACTCTGGACAGACGCGCAATCAGCCCCAGCATTTT	.	TRBV6-2/TRBV6-3	.	TRBJ1-5
CASSYGASYNEQFF	TGTGCCAGCAGCTACGGGGCCTCCTACAATGAGCAGTTCTTC	.	TRBV7-2	.	TRBJ2-1
CASSPQREQYF	TGTGCCAGTAGCCCCCAGCGTGAGCAGTACTTC	.	TRBV7-8	.	TRBJ2-5
CASRYSGYQNTEAFF	TGTGCCAGCAGATACTCCGGGTACCAGAACACTGAAGCTTTCTTT	.	TRBV11-2	.	TRBJ1-1
CASLNQPQHF	TGTGCCAGTTTAAATCAGCCCCAGCATTTT	.	TRBV10-3	.	TRBJ1-5
CASTTDRQQETQFF	TGTGCCAGCACGACCGACAGACAGCAAGAGACCCAGTTCTTC	.	TRBV2	.	TRBJ2-1
CASSLGGTRISYEQYF	TGTGCCAGCAGCTTAGGAGGGACTAGGATTTCCTACGAGCAGTACTTC	.	TRBV11-2	TRBD2	TRBJ2-7